This is a list of T cell receptor beta chains from one sample in a study of blood T cells in healthy people across ages. One entry per CDR3 protein results from TCRdb running MiXCR on the 5' RACE reads. Among 1.8 million or so distinct CDR3 sequences listed, about two fifths were seen once. The sequencing input was blood. The receptor set was obtained from a human donor in good health. Each CDR3 is given with its conserved first and last residue.

>TRBJ1-1|TRBV4-3
CASSQRQGGTEAFF
>TRBJ2-5|TRBV29-1
CSVAETGNDQETQYF
>TRBJ1-5|TRBV14
CASSQWGSNQPQHF
>TRBJ2-3|TRBV20-1
CSAKPGLANADTQYF
>TRBJ2-4|TRBV29-1
CSVMRGDGKNIQYF
>TRBJ2-5|TRBV3-1
CASSRGRSDAETQYF
>TRBJ2-5|TRBV7-3
CASSFGMGETQYF
>TRBJ1-2|TRBV5-1
CASSQAATNYGYTF
>NA|TRBV20-1
CSATTWATSGGSYEQYF
>TRBJ2-3|TRBV28
CASSRFSTDTQYF
>TRBJ1-1|TRBV4-3
CASSGTENTEAFF
>TRBJ1-2|TRBV13
CASSLTLAGYTF
>TRBJ1-1|TRBV19
CASGKGIGTEAFF
>TRBJ2-3|TRBV20-1
CSAKDGGGAVNTQYF
>TRBJ2-3|TRBV6-6
CASRVDRLTDTQYF
>TRBJ2-1|TRBV7-3
CASSFVGSTYNEQFF
>TRBJ2-5|TRBV29-1
CSVEDWGQETQYF
>TRBJ1-1|TRBV7-9
CASSLGRQTGGEAFF
>NA|TRBV20-1
CSARARGPFYEQYF
>TRBJ1-2|TRBV29-1
CSAEQGALRGYTF